This T cell receptor (beta chain) appears in the sequencing data of a study of spatial heterogeneity in lung cancer. Study information: Fewer alpha-chain than beta-chain sequences were consistently detected. Overall study results and limits: Ubiquitous expanded tumor TCRs appeared in blood more at resection than follow-up.

In the library, each TCR cDNA molecule bore its own unique molecular identifier. TCRdb recomputed calls from the 5' RACE reads with MiXCR, one row per CDR3 protein. The repertoire has about 94,000 distinct CDR3 sequences, roughly 19% of them found once; the top ten carry around a fifth. Time point: blood at routine non-recurrence follow-up after resection. No cell sorting; template was whole RNA from tumor, lung tissue or PBMC. This clonotype was seen at least ten times. The antigen remains unidentified. This CDR3 contains 18 residues. J was trimmed by 5 bases and V by 5 bases; bases with no gene match: 11. Germline V gives CDR1 LNHDA, CDR2 SQIVND (reference sequence).

The sequence came from a male donor with early-stage non-small cell lung cancer. The chain links TRBV19 to TRBJ2-1; 14 bases map to TRBD2. The specimen comprised PBMCs, sampled at follow-up. CDR3 region: CASSPRLAGGPVHNEQFF. DNA of the CDR3: TGTGCCAGTAGTCCACGACTAGCGGGAGGGCCGGTCCACAATGAGCAGTTCTTC.